This T cell receptor beta chain was sequenced for a study of CD8 T cells in ankylosing spondylitis. The study's findings and limits: Blood from ankylosing spondylitis patients appeared to carry a characteristic eight-variant TCR beta motif.

Worth noting for this clonotype: The antigen remains undetermined.

TCRdb re-called the 5' RACE reads with MiXCR, one entry per CDR3 protein. The sample holds 700,000 to 1,000,000 distinct CDR3 sequences, 12% seen once. The CDR3 is 16 amino acids. V was clipped by 5 bases and J by 0 bases; unmatched bases: 9. CDR1 is SGHVS and CDR2 is FNYEAQ in the germline V gene. Sample: blood, either unsorted or a sorted T cell fraction (not recorded which). The chain recombines TRBV7-6 with TRBJ1-2; 7 nucleotides match TRBD1. The clonotype was recovered from a male donor with ankylosing spondylitis. CDR3 nucleotides: TGTGCCAGCAGCGAACTACAGGGGTGGGCTAACTATGGCTACACCTTC. It is translated as CASSELQGWANYGYTF.